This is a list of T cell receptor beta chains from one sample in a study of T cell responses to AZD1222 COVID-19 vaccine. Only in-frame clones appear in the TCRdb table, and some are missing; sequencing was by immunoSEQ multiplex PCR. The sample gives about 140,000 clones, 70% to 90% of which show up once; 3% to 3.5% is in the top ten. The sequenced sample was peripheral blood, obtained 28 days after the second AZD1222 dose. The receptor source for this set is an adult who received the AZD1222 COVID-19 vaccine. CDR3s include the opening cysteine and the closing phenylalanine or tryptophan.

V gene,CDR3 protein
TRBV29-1,CSATGTGYEQYF
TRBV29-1,CSPTGGSQPQHF
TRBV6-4,CAPAVRGEDNQPQHF
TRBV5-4,CASTLGLPETGELFF
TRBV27,CASSLRHSTDTQYF
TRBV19,CASSMYGGSTWAFF
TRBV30,CAWSVGVSGNTIYF
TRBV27,CASSPRGTGVNEQFF
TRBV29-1,CSAIVQGAGELFF
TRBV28,CASSLTRNSYEQYF
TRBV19,CASSPWAGGTGSEQYF
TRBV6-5,CAGRPGQGLGYTF
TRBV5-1,CASSQTGGPAYGYTF
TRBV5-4,CASSFGGPAKAFF
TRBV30,CAWSQGSPGEQYF
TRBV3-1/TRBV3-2,CATLGNPPTEAFF
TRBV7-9,CASSFGQRNTEAFF
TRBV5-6,CASTLIWPNRGQYNEQFF
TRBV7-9,CASSLGGNEKLFF
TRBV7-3,CASSRRGGSQTEAFF
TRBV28,CASIRDRGRGQFF
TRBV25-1,CASSATSGKEFTGELFF
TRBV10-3,CAISEPGDEGSTDTQYF
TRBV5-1,CASSLGVPGSNYGYTF
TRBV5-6,CASSLELAGETQYF
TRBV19,CASSQTVSYEQYF
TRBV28,CASSLRGSYGYTF
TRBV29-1,CSVPKLAGAGDEQFF
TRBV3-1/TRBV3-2,CASSQRQAEAFF
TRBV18,CASATMSAYEQYF
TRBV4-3,CASSQSGLQGVYGYTF
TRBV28,CASRKQGQETQYF
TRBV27,CASSSLAGSSSNEQFF
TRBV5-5,CASSLALRATVNTEAFF
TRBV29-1,CSVENYNEQFF